This TCR beta chain was sequenced in a study of T cell changes during pregnancy in multiple sclerosis. TCRdb's copy holds only in-frame clones and misses some; the assay was immunoSEQ multiplex PCR. Of some 81,000 clones in the sample, about 88% were seen once. The sample here was peripheral blood, taken before pregnancy. This receptor was identified in a female donor with multiple sclerosis, enrolled in a pregnancy study.

CDR3 sequence (DNA): TGTGCCAGCAGTTTTCGCGGGGGACAGGGCAATGGCTACACCTTC. Its translation is CASSFRGGQGNGYTF. The rearrangement joins TRBV27 to TRBJ1-2, with 9 bases lining up with TRBD1. V lost 3 bases to trimming and J lost 6 bases; unmatched junction nucleotides: 8. Germline-derived CDR1 and CDR2 are MNHEY and SMNVEV (reference sequence). This CDR3 comprises 15 residues.